Sequencing of this T cell receptor beta chain was carried out in a study of CD8 T cells in ankylosing spondylitis. General study points: Disease-associated clones were CD8+ and fairly uncommon in peripheral blood. A TCR beta motif made of several highly homologous variants seemed typical of ankylosing spondylitis blood. In reactive arthritis synovial fluid and blood, some motif variants had been reported before. Significantly higher representation of disease-linked clones was reported for matched ankylosing spondylitis synovial fluid.

The CDR3 sequence is 13 residues long. Trimming pared 4 bases from V and 11 bases from J, leaving 17 bases between. Per germline, CDR1 SGHDN and CDR2 FVKESK. A quantitative 5'-RACE method, one with molecular barcodes, was used to make TCR beta libraries. TCRdb redid the calling of the 5' RACE reads with MiXCR, one entry per CDR3 protein. The sample yields 750,000 to 850,000 distinct CDR3 sequences, over 9.5% seen once. There are a few counts of this clonotype. Its antigen is undetermined. The J gene is TRBJ1-1, the V gene TRBV14; possible D gene TRBD1, 6 bases. The source is a male donor with ankylosing spondylitis. The sequencing input was blood, either unsorted or a sorted T cell fraction (not recorded which). CDR3: CASSLLHGTRAFF. DNA for the CDR3: TGTGCCAGCAGCCTCTTGCACGGGACAAGGGCTTTCTTT.